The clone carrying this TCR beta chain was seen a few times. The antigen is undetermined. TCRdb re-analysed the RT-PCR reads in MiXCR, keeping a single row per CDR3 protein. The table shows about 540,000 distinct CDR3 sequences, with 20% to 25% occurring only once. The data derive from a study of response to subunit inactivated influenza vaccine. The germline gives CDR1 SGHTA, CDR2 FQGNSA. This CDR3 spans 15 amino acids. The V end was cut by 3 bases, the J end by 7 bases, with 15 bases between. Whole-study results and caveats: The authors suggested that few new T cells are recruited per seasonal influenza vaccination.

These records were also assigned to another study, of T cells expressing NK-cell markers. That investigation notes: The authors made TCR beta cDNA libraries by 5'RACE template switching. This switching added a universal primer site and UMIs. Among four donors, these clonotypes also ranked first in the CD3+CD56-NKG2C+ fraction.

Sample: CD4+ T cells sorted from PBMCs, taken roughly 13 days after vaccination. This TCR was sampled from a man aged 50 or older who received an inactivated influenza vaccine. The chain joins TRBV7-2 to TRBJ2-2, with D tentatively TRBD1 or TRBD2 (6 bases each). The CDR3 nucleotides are TGTGCCAGCAGCTTCACGGACAGCGGGCACGGGGAGCTGTTTTTT. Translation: CASSFTDSGHGELFF.